This T cell receptor beta chain was retrieved from a study of shared clonotypes between healthy human individuals. Deep-level assay runs were performed. Clones were read by immunoSEQ multiplex PCR, and TCRdb kept only the in-frame ones, dropping some. In the table there are roughly 1 million clones, roughly 80% of which are singletons. Findings and caveats of the study: Inspection by rarefaction showed sorted-subset sequencing to be incomplete despite large depth.

Caucasian adults residing in Nashville, Tennessee made up all the donors. A split of CD4+ cells into CD45RA+ naive and CD45RA-negative memory subsets was performed. Germline V lookup: CDR1 MNHNS, CDR2 SASEGT. J lost 2 bases, V lost 7 bases, and 6 bases had no gene match. This CDR3 region has 15 residues. Regarding this clone: Antigen: not known.

The V and J genes are TRBV6-1 and TRBJ2-3, with TRBD2 identical over 10 bases. The sample comprised memory CD4+ T cells sorted from blood. This sample's subset: CD45RA-negative fraction. This clonotype was sampled from a man younger than 30 in good health. This CDR3 reads CASNLAGGPTDTQYF. The DNA of the CDR3 is TGTGCCAGCAATTTAGCGGGGGGACCCACAGATACGCAGTATTTT.